These T cell receptor beta chains were read from a single sample in a study of response to subunit inactivated influenza vaccine. Each CDR3 protein gets one entry after TCRdb re-called the RT-PCR reads with MiXCR. Found here are some 500,000 distinct CDR3 sequences, 10% to 15% of them singletons; the top ten hold around 13%. The input for sequencing was PBMCs from blood, taken 45 days after vaccination. These receptors originate from a man in his fifties who received an inactivated influenza vaccine. CDR3s include the opening cysteine and the closing phenylalanine or tryptophan. A D gene is named only where the DNA matches it firmly. Only part of the rows carry a size: once, few, many, or a class if the clone is expanded.

clone size,V gene,J gene,D gene,CDR3 protein,CDR3 DNA
few,TRBV9,TRBJ2-2,.,CASSVVPTGELFF,TGTGCCAGCAGCGTAGTTCCGACCGGGGAGCTGTTTTTT
.,TRBV2,TRBJ2-5,.,CASISDGGSETQYF,TGTGCCAGCATATCTGACGGGGGATCAGAGACCCAGTACTTC
few,TRBV28,TRBJ2-5,.,CASSPRGRGGGWAQYF,TGTGCCAGCAGCCCTCGAGGCAGGGGAGGAGGTTGGGCCCAGTACTTC
.,TRBV6-1,TRBJ1-4,.,CASRRTATNEKLFF,TGTGCCAGCAGACGGACAGCAACTAATGAAAAACTGTTTTTT
.,TRBV6-2/TRBV6-3,TRBJ2-3,TRBD2,CASSYPSGRTADTQYF,TGTGCCAGCAGTTACCCCAGCGGGAGGACCGCAGATACGCAGTATTTT
.,TRBV20-1,TRBJ2-1,.,CSARGGHFSYNEQFF,TGCAGTGCTAGAGGGGGACATTTCTCCTACAATGAGCAGTTCTTC
few,TRBV6-5,TRBJ1-1,.,CASSYKRNTEAFF,TGTGCCAGCAGTTACAAGAGGAACACTGAAGCTTTCTTT
many,TRBV28,TRBJ2-3,.,CASSSTWGTQYF,TGTGCCAGCAGTTCTACCTGGGGTACGCAGTATTTT
.,TRBV6-5,TRBJ2-7,TRBD2,CASSYGTSGIKSSYEQYF,TGTGCCAGCAGTTACGGGACTAGCGGGATTAAGAGCTCCTACGAGCAGTACTTC
few,TRBV20-1,TRBJ1-6,.,CSAQDTTLPPLHF,TGCAGTGCTCAGGACACCACTCTGCCACCCCTCCACTTT
.,TRBV6-2/TRBV6-3,TRBJ2-7,TRBD1,CASTPDRGYYEQYF,TGTGCCAGCACCCCGGACAGGGGGTACTACGAGCAGTACTTC
few,TRBV7-2,TRBJ2-5,.,CASSASGQETQYF,TGTGCCAGCAGCGCCTCCGGCCAAGAGACCCAGTACTTC
.,TRBV10-3,TRBJ2-3,TRBD2,CAISLAGGLTDTQYF,TGTGCCATCAGCTTGGCGGGAGGGCTCACAGATACGCAGTATTTT
few,TRBV7-2,TRBJ2-7,.,CASSLFITDRTYEQYF,TGTGCCAGCAGCTTATTTATTACAGATAGGACGTACGAGCAGTACTTC
few,TRBV5-1,TRBJ1-2,.,CASSPGPTSTYGYTF,TGCGCCAGCAGCCCGGGCCCCACTTCCACCTATGGCTACACCTTC
few,TRBV4-1,TRBJ2-3,.,CASSRQAGTDTQYF,TGCGCCAGCAGCCGACAGGCTGGCACAGATACGCAGTATTTT
few,TRBV28,TRBJ2-3,TRBD2,CASSLHLSGDLDTQYF,TGTGCCAGCAGTTTGCACCTTAGCGGGGACCTAGATACGCAGTATTTT
.,TRBV30,TRBJ1-2,TRBD1,CAWSALPGQGYGYTF,TGTGCCTGGAGTGCCCTCCCAGGACAGGGGTATGGCTACACCTTC
.,TRBV18,TRBJ2-7,.,CASSPVAKGEQYF,TGTGCCAGCTCCCCAGTGGCCAAGGGCGAGCAGTACTTC
many,TRBV4-3,TRBJ2-1,TRBD2,CASSRSGLGGFNEQFF,TGCGCCAGCAGCCGATCGGGACTAGGGGGGTTCAATGAGCAGTTCTTC
few,TRBV7-2,TRBJ2-1,.,CASSPGLIYNEQFF,TGTGCCAGCAGCCCTGGACTAATTTACAATGAGCAGTTCTTC
many,TRBV11-2,TRBJ2-3,.,CASSFAGRSTDTQYF,TGTGCCAGCAGCTTCGCGGGCAGAAGCACAGATACGCAGTATTTT
many,TRBV5-1,TRBJ2-7,.,CASSLHGGNYEQYF,TGCGCCAGCAGCTTGCATGGAGGGAACTACGAGCAGTACTTC
.,TRBV4-2,TRBJ1-4,.,CASSQDYSTNEKLFF,TGTGCCAGCAGCCAGGACTACTCAACTAATGAAAAACTGTTTTTT
few,TRBV12-3/TRBV12-4,TRBJ1-6,.,CASSFTTGRSPLHF,TGTGCCAGCAGTTTTACCACAGGGCGATCACCCCTCCACTTT
.,TRBV6-4,TRBJ1-1,.,CASSDVGGGEAFF,TGTGCCAGCAGTGATGTTGGAGGGGGAGAAGCTTTCTTT
few,TRBV11-2,TRBJ2-2,TRBD2,CASSSIAGVRELFF,TGTGCCAGCAGCTCAATAGCGGGAGTCCGGGAGCTGTTTTTT
.,TRBV28,TRBJ2-1,.,CASRLTKAGNEQFF,TGTGCCAGCCGGCTGACCAAAGCAGGGAATGAGCAGTTCTTC
few,TRBV4-2,TRBJ2-2,.,CASSPWIVIGPNTGELFF,TGTGCCAGCAGCCCTTGGATAGTGATTGGCCCGAACACCGGGGAGCTGTTTTTT
.,TRBV6-1,TRBJ2-1,.,CASSGGQNYNEQFF,TGTGCCAGCAGTGGTGGACAGAACTACAATGAGCAGTTCTTC
.,TRBV12-3/TRBV12-4,TRBJ2-3,.,CASSFGLGLDTQYF,TGTGCCAGCAGTTTCGGACTCGGGTTGGATACGCAGTATTTT
.,TRBV5-4,TRBJ2-6,TRBD2,CASSLATSGPSLGANVLTF,TGTGCCAGCAGCTTAGCTACTAGCGGGCCCTCTCTTGGGGCCAACGTCCTGACTTTC
.,TRBV6-1,TRBJ2-5,.,CASGWTPQETQYF,TGTGCCAGCGGATGGACACCACAAGAGACCCAGTACTTC
.,TRBV12-3/TRBV12-4,TRBJ1-6,.,CASSSRQNSPLHF,TGTGCCAGCAGTTCTCGACAGAATTCACCCCTCCACTTT
.,TRBV4-3,TRBJ2-6,TRBD1,CASSQDLTGPPSGANVLTF,TGCGCCAGCAGCCAAGACTTGACAGGGCCCCCCTCTGGGGCCAACGTCCTGACTTTC
.,TRBV4-1,TRBJ1-5,.,CASSHWTDFYSNQPQHF,TGCGCCAGCAGCCACTGGACGGACTTTTATAGCAATCAGCCCCAGCATTTT
.,TRBV20-1,TRBJ1-5,.,CSAAERGNQPQHF,TGCAGTGCTGCGGAACGGGGCAATCAGCCCCAGCATTTT
few,TRBV6-2/TRBV6-3,TRBJ2-3,TRBD2,CASTYRPAGTGTDTQYF,TGTGCCAGCACCTACCGACCAGCGGGGACGGGCACAGATACGCAGTATTTT
.,TRBV6-1,TRBJ2-1,.,CGTGGKSSYNEQFF,TGTGGGACGGGGGGCAAGAGCTCCTACAATGAGCAGTTCTTC
.,TRBV2,TRBJ2-1,TRBD2,CASSRLAGDYNEQFF,TGTGCCAGCAGCCGACTAGCGGGGGACTACAATGAGCAGTTCTTC
few,TRBV20-1,TRBJ2-6,.,CSAKGGLSGANVLTF,TGCAGTGCTAAGGGGGGCCTCTCTGGGGCCAACGTCCTGACTTTC
once,TRBV7-9,TRBJ1-6,.,CASSFGQALRGSPLHF,TGTGCCAGCAGCTTCGGGCAGGCCCTGAGGGGTTCACCCCTCCACTTT
few,TRBV5-1,TRBJ2-3,TRBD2,CASSLALAGVKTDTQYF,TGCGCCAGCAGCCTGGCGCTAGCGGGGGTAAAAACAGATACGCAGTATTTT
.,TRBV5-1,TRBJ2-1,.,CASSLDPGSNEQFF,TGCGCCAGCAGCTTGGATCCGGGATCAAATGAGCAGTTCTTC
many,TRBV6-5,TRBJ2-1,.,CASSLGPDEQFF,TGTGCCAGCAGTTTAGGACCCGATGAGCAGTTCTTC
many,TRBV6-1,TRBJ2-7,.,CASSPDPIRGYEQYF,TGTGCCAGCAGCCCCGACCCTATTCGCGGCTACGAGCAGTACTTC
.,TRBV20-1,TRBJ2-3,TRBD2,CSASERELGDTQYF,TGCAGTGCCTCGGAGCGGGAGCTAGGAGATACGCAGTATTTT
.,TRBV29-1,TRBJ2-1,.,CSVEDRGTYNEQFF,TGCAGCGTTGAAGATAGGGGGACTTACAATGAGCAGTTCTTC
.,TRBV4-2,TRBJ2-2,.,CASSQAHAGETGELFF,TGTGCCAGCAGCCAAGCCCACGCAGGGGAAACCGGGGAGCTGTTTTTT